This TCR beta chain was profiled in a study of blood T cell repertoires in COVID-19. In the study overall: T cells, B-cell-depleted T cells, or PBMCs supplied cDNA or gDNA.

TCRdb's copy holds only in-frame clones and misses some; the assay was immunoSEQ multiplex PCR. The sample holds roughly 200,000 clones, over 70% seen once. With V trimmed by 1 base and J by 9 bases, 1 base remained unmatched. Germline loops: CDR1 LNHDA, CDR2 SQIVND (reference sequence). CDR3 length: 15 residues. The chain has TRBV19 and TRBJ1-6, with TRBD1 matching 12 bases. The sample comprised peripheral blood. The receptor comes from a woman over 75 with acute or convalescent COVID-19. CDR3 bases: TGTGCCAGTAGTATAGGGGACAGGGGGCGTTCACCCCTCCACTTT. Amino acids: CASSIGDRGRSPLHF.